The rows below give T cell receptor beta chains drawn from one sample of a study of CD8+ T cells in alopecia areata. Only in-frame clones appear in the TCRdb table, and some are missing; sequencing was by immunoSEQ multiplex PCR. The sample has 160,000 or so clones, 58% seen once. Material: CD4+ T cells sorted from blood, obtained at approximately week 60, from a patient treated with tofacitinib. Source of these receptors: a human donor with alopecia areata. The CDR3 runs from the conserved cysteine through the conserved F or W. D genes are given only for firm matches. Rows may omit the clone size; those that give it use once, few, many or a size class.

D	size	J	V	DNA	CDR3
TRBD1	-	TRBJ2-2	TRBV15	TGTGCCGCGCGGGACAGGGCGACTGTGGGGGAGCTGTTTTTT	CAARDRATVGELFF
TRBD1	-	TRBJ2-7	TRBV29-1	TGCAGCGTTTTACCGGGACAGGGGCTGGGAGAGCAGTACTTC	CSVLPGQGLGEQYF
TRBD1	-	TRBJ2-1	TRBV29-1	TGCAGCGTTGGGGACAGGGGATACAATGAGCAGTTCTTC	CSVGDRGYNEQFF
-	few	TRBJ1-1	TRBV29-1	TGCAGCGTTGCCCCTCGACAGGCGAACACTGAAGCTTTCTTT	CSVAPRQANTEAFF
TRBD1	-	TRBJ2-5	TRBV7-9	TGTGCCAGCAGCTCAGAAGGGGGCGCGTCAGAGACCCAGTACTTC	CASSSEGGASETQYF
TRBD1	-	TRBJ2-2	TRBV5-1	TGCGCCAGCAGCCGGGACAGCCGGGGGCTGTTTTTT	CASSRDSRGLFF
TRBD1	-	TRBJ1-2	TRBV5-1	TGCGCCAGCAGCCAAATCCCGGGACAGGGGCTTGGCTACACCTTC	CASSQIPGQGLGYTF
-	-	TRBJ1-6	TRBV27	TGTGCCAGCAGTGAGGGGGTCTCCTATAATTCACCCCTCCACTTT	CASSEGVSYNSPLHF
-	-	TRBJ2-6	TRBV6-1	TGTGCCAGCAGTGCACAATTTCAGGGTTCTGGGGCCAACGTCCTGACTTTC	CASSAQFQGSGANVLTF
-	-	TRBJ2-5	TRBV5-1	TGCGCCAGCAGCTCCGGGACCTCCGGGAAAGAGACCCAGTACTTC	CASSSGTSGKETQYF
-	-	TRBJ1-2	TRBV6-5	TGTGCCAGCAGTGACATACAGGGTCGCGGCTACACCTTC	CASSDIQGRGYTF
TRBD2	once	TRBJ2-3	TRBV5-6	TGTGCCAGCAGCTTCAAGCGGGGGGGCACGGGTACGCAGTATTTT	CASSFKRGGTGTQYF
-	-	TRBJ1-1	TRBV7-9	TGTGCCAGCAGCTTACAACCTGGCACTGAAGCTTTCTTT	CASSLQPGTEAFF
TRBD1	few	TRBJ2-6	TRBV4-1	TGCGCCAGCAGCCTGGACAGGGCGGGTGCTGGGGCCAACGTCCTGACTTTC	CASSLDRAGAGANVLTF
TRBD1	-	TRBJ1-1	TRBV5-1	TGCGCCAGCAGCTCCGGGACAGGGGGAGTAGCTGCCCCCTCGGGCAGATCTTTCTTT	CASSSGTGGVAAPSGRSFF
-	few	TRBJ2-5	TRBV15	TGTGCCACCAGCAGAGATTCTAGCTGGTCGGAGACCCAGTACTTC	CATSRDSSWSETQYF
-	few	TRBJ2-6	TRBV15	TGTGCCACCAGCAGTTTGGGGCAGGGTTCTAACGTCCTGACTTTC	CATSSLGQGSNVLTF
-	-	TRBJ1-5	TRBV4-1	TGCGCCAGCAGCCAGCAAGGGGGCAATCAGCCCCAGCATTTT	CASSQQGGNQPQHF
TRBD1	-	TRBJ2-7	TRBV29-1	TGCAGCGTTGGACAGGGGGCCGGTTACGAGCAGTACTTC	CSVGQGAGYEQYF
TRBD1	-	TRBJ2-3	TRBV19	TGTGCCAGTAGTATAGGGACAGGTACAGATACGCAGTATTTT	CASSIGTGTDTQYF
TRBD1	-	TRBJ1-2	TRBV4-1	TGCGCCAGCAGCCGTGGACAGGGCTATGGCTACACCTTC	CASSRGQGYGYTF
-	-	TRBJ2-7	TRBV30	TGTGCCTGGGGAGGAGGTTTGTACGAGCAGTACTTC	CAWGGGLYEQYF
-	-	TRBJ2-4	TRBV21-1	TGTGCCAGCAGCAACGAATGGTCCCCACCGTGGCCCAAAAACATTCAGTACTTC	CASSNEWSPPWPKNIQYF
-	-	TRBJ1-3	TRBV29-1	TGCAGCGTTGTGGGGAACACCATATATTTT	CSVVGNTIYF
-	once	TRBJ2-7	TRBV4-1	TGCGCGAGCGACCGGTCTATCAGCGAGCAGTACTTC	CASDRSISEQYF
TRBD1	-	TRBJ2-2	TRBV15	TGTGCCACCAGCAGGACAGGGGTGAACACCGGGGAGCTGTTTTTT	CATSRTGVNTGELFF
-	-	TRBJ1-1	TRBV5-5	TGTGCCAGCAGCTTCACAGTGAACACTGAAGCTTTCTTT	CASSFTVNTEAFF
-	few	TRBJ2-3	TRBV7-2	TGTGCCAGCAGCCTAGCTACTGGTCGCACAGATACGCAGTATTTT	CASSLATGRTDTQYF
TRBD2	-	TRBJ2-3	TRBV13	TGTGCCAGCAGCAGGGAGCGGGGGACCACTAGCACAGATACGCAGTATTTT	CASSRERGTTSTDTQYF
-	-	TRBJ2-7	TRBV7-2	TGTGCCAGCAGCTTAGCCCGACTGTCCTACGAGCAGTACTTC	CASSLARLSYEQYF
-	-	TRBJ1-6	TRBV10-2	TGCGCCAGCAGTGAGTCTACAGGGCGTAATTCACCCCTCCACTTT	CASSESTGRNSPLHF
-	-	TRBJ1-1	TRBV30	TGTGCCTGGAGTGTACTTACCGGGACTGAAGCTTTCTTT	CAWSVLTGTEAFF
-	few	TRBJ2-2	TRBV25-1	TGTGCCAGCAGATCTAACAATGGAGACACCGGGGAGCTGTTTTTT	CASRSNNGDTGELFF
-	few	TRBJ2-2	TRBV7-9	TGTGCCAGCAGCTTAGACTGGACTGCTAACACCGGGGAGCTGTTTTTT	CASSLDWTANTGELFF
-	-	TRBJ1-4	TRBV7-9	TGTGCCAGCAGCTTAATGATAAACGGTGGTGAAAAACTGTTTTTT	CASSLMINGGEKLFF
-	-	TRBJ2-3	TRBV7-3	TGTGCCAGCAGCTTAGATGTTGGGTCACACACAGATACGCAGTATTTT	CASSLDVGSHTDTQYF
-	-	TRBJ2-7	TRBV30	TGTGCCTGGATGGATTCAGGAATGAGCTACGAGCAGTACTTC	CAWMDSGMSYEQYF
TRBD1	few	TRBJ1-1	TRBV23-1	TGCGCCAGCAGTCAACTCGGACAGGGCCCATATCGGGACACTGAAGCTTTCTTT	CASSQLGQGPYRDTEAFF
-	-	TRBJ2-7	TRBV19	TGTGCCAGCACCGGGACACAGACGCCCTACGAGCAGTACTTC	CASTGTQTPYEQYF
TRBD1	few	TRBJ2-7	TRBV7-8	TGTGCCAGCAGCCGTGGTGGGACAGCCAGCTTGCAGTACTTC	CASSRGGTASLQYF
-	-	TRBJ2-7	TRBV10-3	TGTGCCATCAGTGGAGATTCCTACGAGCAGTACTTC	CAISGDSYEQYF
-	-	TRBJ2-3	TRBV18	TGTGCCAGCTCACCGACATTATCTAGCACAGATACGCAGTATTTT	CASSPTLSSTDTQYF
-	few	TRBJ2-3	TRBV2	TGTGCCAGCATTAGCGGTGCAACAGATACGCAGTATTTT	CASISGATDTQYF
TRBD2	-	TRBJ2-3	TRBV4-2	TGTGCCAGCAGCCTAAGCGGGGGCCCCACAGATACGCAGTATTTT	CASSLSGGPTDTQYF
TRBD2	-	TRBJ2-3	TRBV4-2	TGTGCCAGCAGCCAAGCGGGGGGGGACACAGATACGCAGTATTTT	CASSQAGGDTDTQYF
-	-	TRBJ2-5	TRBV9	TGTGCCAGCAGCGTAGACGAGGGGACACAAGAGACCCAGTACTTC	CASSVDEGTQETQYF
-	-	TRBJ2-3	TRBV29-1	TGCAGCGTTGAGTCCCAGGGCACAGATACGCAGTATTTT	CSVESQGTDTQYF
TRBD2	few	TRBJ2-3	TRBV5-1	TGCGCCAGCAGCTACAGCGGGGTCAATACGCAGTATTTT	CASSYSGVNTQYF
-	-	TRBJ1-5	TRBV29-1	TGCAGCGTCACACAGGGTAATAGCAATCAGCCCCAGCATTTT	CSVTQGNSNQPQHF
-	-	TRBJ2-3	TRBV18	TGTGCCAGCTCACCTACTAAGGGAACAGATACGCAGTATTTT	CASSPTKGTDTQYF
TRBD1	-	TRBJ1-2	TRBV5-1	TGCGCCAGCAGCCTCACTGACAGGGATGGCTACACCTTC	CASSLTDRDGYTF
-	-	TRBJ1-1	TRBV27	TGTGCCACCACGGAGATTGGGGGTGTTCAGCAGGGTGAAGCTTTCTTT	CATTEIGGVQQGEAFF
-	few	TRBJ2-7	TRBV7-8	TGTGCCAGCAGCTTATGGGGTGGCGAGCAGTACTTC	CASSLWGGEQYF
TRBD1	many	TRBJ2-7	TRBV5-4	TGTGCCAGCAGCTTGAAGGTCGACAGGGAATCCTACGAGCAGTACTTC	CASSLKVDRESYEQYF
-	-	TRBJ2-4	TRBV9	TGTGCCAGCAGCGTAGCCCCGCCGCCCCAAAACATTCAGTACTTC	CASSVAPPPQNIQYF